These 23 T cell receptor beta chains were sequenced from one sample in a study of blood T cell repertoires in COVID-19. Profiled with immunoSEQ multiplex PCR; TCRdb holds only in-frame clones, not every one. The sample shows about 200,000 clones, about 83% of them seen only once. Sequencing was done on a sample of peripheral blood. The receptors stem from a man aged 55 to 69 who had recovered from COVID-19.

This clone was seen once. The chain combines TRBV7-9 with TRBJ1-3; D remains unclear. The CDR3 loop spans 15 amino acids. V lost 1 base and J lost 1, with 8 bases in between. Germline loops: CDR1 SEHNR, CDR2 FQNEAQ (reference sequence). The CDR3 DNA sequence: TGTGCCAGCAGCTTAGGATCGGTTTCTGGAAACACCATATATTTT. Its protein product is CASSLGSVSGNTIYF.

This chain joins TRBV6-4 and TRBJ1-2, with D possibly TRBD1 on 5 matching bases. V was shortened by 5 bases and J by 7 bases, with 11 bases between the two germline ends. There are 12 residues in the CDR3. Germline V gene sequence: CDR1 MRHNA, CDR2 SNTAGT. The CDR3 sequence: CASSSQGGGYTF. The CDR3 DNA sequence: TGTGCCAGCAGTTCGCAGGGAGGTGGCTACACCTTC.

The chain joins TRBV30 to TRBJ2-1; 10 nucleotides align to TRBD2. The CDR3 sequence is 14 residues long. CDR1 and CDR2 from the germline V gene are GTSNPN and SVGIG (reference sequence). The junction had 13 bases not matched to a gene; V was cut back by 8 bases and J by 9 bases. CDR3: CAVNSGTSVVEQFF. The DNA of the CDR3 is TGTGCCGTGAACTCCGGGACTAGCGTGGTTGAGCAGTTCTTC.

This clone was observed a handful of times. The genes are TRBV5-1 and TRBJ1-1, with D unclear. Trimming removed 0 bases from V and 3 bases from J, with 12 bases in between. Per the germline V gene, CDR1 is SGHRS and CDR2 is YFSETQ. This CDR3 has 15 residues. In nucleotides, the CDR3 is TGCGCCAGCAGCTTGGCAGGCACCCCGGACACTGAAGCTTTCTTT. Its protein product is CASSLAGTPDTEAFF.

The genes are TRBV6-1 and TRBJ2-5; a weak D match, TRBD1 (5 bases). This CDR3 has 15 amino acids. Germline-derived CDR1 and CDR2 are MNHNS and SASEGT. Trimming cost V 2 bases and J 1 base, with 11 bases left between them. The DNA for the CDR3 is TGTGCCAGCAGTGAACCCAGGACAAGCCAAGAGACCCAGTACTTC. Protein sequence: CASSEPRTSQETQYF.

The CDR3 coding sequence is TGTGCCAGCAGTGAAAATGCGAAAAACTACGAGCAGTACTTC. It yields the protein CASSENAKNYEQYF. This chain uses TRBV2 with TRBJ2-7, with no clear D. CDR1 and CDR2 (germline): SNHLY, FYNNEI. Trimming left V 2 bases short and J 3 bases short, with 11 bases between. The CDR3 length is 14 residues.

This chain connects TRBV19 to TRBJ1-5, with 7 bases aligning to TRBD1. Germline V gene data show CDR1 as LNHDA and CDR2 as SQIVND (reference sequence). J lost 4 bases, V lost 5 bases, and 11 bases had no gene match. This CDR3 contains 16 residues. CDR3 in DNA: TGTGCCAGTAGTCCCTTGCTCGGACAGGTTAATCAGCCCCAGCATTTT. Protein sequence: CASSPLLGQVNQPQHF.

A few counts support this clone. Distinct nucleotide sequences in the sample also encode this CDR3. The chain carries TRBV7-9 and TRBJ2-3; TRBD2 matches at 8 bases. With V trimmed by 3 bases and J by 3 bases, 2 bases remained unmatched. Germline CDR1 reads SEHNR; CDR2 reads FQNEAQ (reference sequence). The CDR3 loop spans 14 amino acids. In nucleotides, the CDR3 is TGTGCCAGCAGCTTGGGACTAGGGACAGATACGCAGTATTTT. This codes for CASSLGLGTDTQYF.

The genes are TRBV27 and TRBJ2-3; 7 bases fit TRBD1. The CDR3 consists of 14 residues. CDR1 is MNHEY and CDR2 is SMNVEV in the germline V gene (reference sequence). J was trimmed by 6 bases and V by 2 bases; bases with no gene match: 5. Written as DNA, the CDR3 is TGTGCCAGCAGTTTACCAGGGGGATGGGATACGCAGTATTTT. Protein product: CASSLPGGWDTQYF.

The chain links TRBV4-3 to TRBJ1-1, with D possibly TRBD1 on 6 matching bases. CDR3 size: 19 residues. Trimming removed 0 bases from V and 4 bases from J, with 24 bases in between. CDR1 and CDR2 from the germline V gene are LGHNA and YSLEER. The CDR3 nucleotides are TGCGCCAGCAGCCAAGATCCCCTAGGGGGGGCAAACAGAGGCACTGAAGCTTTCTTT. Protein product: CASSQDPLGGANRGTEAFF.

J is TRBJ1-1 and V is TRBV3-1 (or the pseudogene TRBV3-2), with TRBD1 matching 11 bases. V lost 3 bases to trimming and J lost 0 bases; unmatched junction nucleotides: 6. CDR1 and CDR2 (germline): LGHDT, YNNKEL (reference sequence). CDR3 length: 17 residues. The CDR3 region has the DNA TGTGCCAGCAGCCATGGGACAGGGGGTATGATGAACACTGAAGCTTTCTTT. Encoded protein: CASSHGTGGMMNTEAFF.

V gene TRBV27 combines with J gene TRBJ1-1, with 7 bases identical to TRBD1. Germline CDR1 MNHEY, CDR2 SMNVEV (reference sequence). V was clipped by 3 bases and J by 2 bases; unmatched bases: 6. The CDR3 totals 15 residues. CDR3 sequence: CASSFLDRTNTEAFF. CDR3 nucleotides: TGTGCCAGCAGTTTTCTGGACAGGACCAACACTGAAGCTTTCTTT.

The chain employs TRBV6-5 and TRBJ1-2; D is possibly TRBD1 (5 bases). Germline V gene lookup returns CDR1 MNHEY and CDR2 SVGAGI. This CDR3 has 14 amino acids. V lost 0 bases, J lost 4 bases, and 9 bases lay in between. CDR3 in amino acids: CASSYSGLLYGYTF. CDR3 bases: TGTGCCAGCAGTTACTCGGGACTTCTCTATGGCTACACCTTC.

The chain joins TRBV29-1 to TRBJ2-7; 11 bases align to TRBD2. V gave up 6 bases and J gave up 5 bases; unmatched junction bases: 12. The germline V gene has CDR1 SQVTM and CDR2 ANQGSEA. There are 15 residues in the CDR3. Written as DNA, the CDR3 is TGCAGCGTCCCTGGGGCTAGCGGGAGGAAACACGAGCAGTACTTC. Translating it yields CSVPGASGRKHEQYF.

The genes are TRBV30 and TRBJ2-2; the D gene is possibly TRBD2 (5 bases). The CDR3 extends over 16 amino acids. V lost 0 bases to trimming and J lost 1 base, with 12 bases between them. Germline V gene data show CDR1 as GTSNPN and CDR2 as SVGIG (reference sequence). The CDR3 loop reads CAWSVIKRENTGELFF. As DNA, the CDR3 is TGTGCCTGGAGTGTCATCAAGAGGGAGAACACCGGGGAGCTGTTTTTT.

V gene TRBV15 combines with J gene TRBJ1-4, with 7 bases fitting TRBD1. Germline CDR1 reads LNHNV; CDR2 reads YYDKDF (reference sequence). J lost 8 bases, V lost 5 bases, and 8 bases had no gene match. The length of the CDR3 is 14 residues. The CDR3 loop reads CATSSQGKVEKLFF. CDR3 nucleotides: TGTGCCACCAGCTCACAGGGGAAGGTCGAAAAACTGTTTTTT.

The rearrangement joins TRBV6-5 to TRBJ1-5; no definite D call. This CDR3 spans 14 amino acids. Trimming removed 4 bases from V and 3 bases from J, with 10 bases in between. Germline V gene data show CDR1 as MNHEY and CDR2 as SVGAGI. CDR3: CASSLQKTNQPQHF. The CDR3 coding sequence is TGTGCCAGCAGTTTACAGAAAACCAATCAGCCCCAGCATTTT.

This clone was seen a single time. The chain uses TRBV19 and TRBJ2-1, with 11 bases aligning to TRBD2. Germline V lookup: CDR1 LNHDA, CDR2 SQIVND (reference sequence). The CDR3 has 15 amino acids. Losses at the gene ends were 6 bases for V and 9 bases for J; bases not matched to a gene: 10. CDR3 nucleotide sequence: TGTGCCAGTAGAAAACTAGCGGGAGTTAATGGTGAGCAGTTCTTC. Protein sequence: CASRKLAGVNGEQFF.

This chain uses TRBV18 with TRBJ1-1; no clear D. The V end lost 6 bases, the J end lost 5 bases, and 16 bases lay between the germline ends. Germline CDR1 and CDR2: KGHSH and LQKENI. The CDR3 contains 14 residues. The CDR3 reads CASSISSGGTEAFF. CDR3 coding DNA: TGTGCCAGCTCCATCTCCAGCGGAGGGACTGAAGCTTTCTTT.

This clone came up once. The chain combines TRBV5-6 with TRBJ2-5; the match to TRBD2 covers 9 bases. V lost 6 bases, J lost 2 bases, and 11 bases stayed unmatched. CDR1 and CDR2 (germline): SGHDT, YYEEEE. The CDR3 is 16 amino acids. The CDR3 DNA reads TGTGCCAGCAAATCCCTTAAGCGGGAGGAACAAGAGACCCAGTACTTC. Its protein is CASKSLKREEQETQYF.

The chain couples TRBV19 to TRBJ1-2; 8 positions match TRBD1. Germline CDR1 and CDR2: LNHDA and SQIVND (reference sequence). This CDR3 is built from 14 residues. V lost 1 base to trimming and J lost 7 bases; unmatched junction nucleotides: 5. The CDR3 region has the DNA TGTGCCAGTAGTATAGGACAGGGGAAAAGTGGCTACACCTTC. Residues: CASSIGQGKSGYTF.

V is TRBV19 and J is TRBJ1-3; D not certain. The CDR3 has 13 residues. Trimming cost V 0 bases and J 6 bases, with 6 bases left between them. Germline loops: CDR1 LNHDA, CDR2 SQIVND (reference sequence). CDR3 protein: CASSIDRVNTIYF. The CDR3 DNA is TGTGCCAGTAGTATAGATCGGGTAAACACCATATATTTT.

The gene calls are TRBV6-5 and TRBJ1-5; 11 nucleotides align to TRBD1. The V segment lost 7 bases and the J segment 2 bases; nucleotides outside the gene matches: 4. The CDR3 spans 15 residues. CDR1 and CDR2 (germline): MNHEY, SVGAGI. The DNA for the CDR3 is TGTGCCAGCACGGACAGGGGGCTGGGCAATCAGCCCCAGCATTTT. Its translation is CASTDRGLGNQPQHF.